These 19 T cell receptor beta chains were all obtained from the same sample, sequenced in a study of sequential checkpoint blockade in melanoma. Noted treatment: randomized to nivolumab then ipilimumab (arm A) or the reverse (arm B). The protocol was immunoSEQ multiplex PCR, while the TCRdb copy is restricted to in-frame clones and leaves out a portion. The table records roughly 29,000 clones, over 80% of them present only once. The source was CD8+ T cells sorted from blood (inferred from file names), collected from a patient given nivolumab and ipilimumab in sequence. These receptors were collected from a human donor with melanoma.

The chain couples TRBV28 to TRBJ1-1; a possible D gene is TRBD1 (5 bases). The CDR3 has 14 amino acids. CDR1 MDHEN and CDR2 SYDVKM come from the germline V gene. V was shortened by 6 bases and J by 4 bases, with 15 bases between the two germline ends. In DNA form, the CDR3 reads TGTGCCAGCAGCCCAATCGGGGGTACCACTGAAGCTTTCTTT. It is translated as CASSPIGGTTEAFF.

The gene calls are TRBV28 and TRBJ2-2; 8 nucleotides align to TRBD1. CDR1 is MDHEN, CDR2 SYDVKM, per germline. The junction had 6 bases not matched to a gene; V was cut back by 4 bases and J by 5 bases. The CDR3 is 15 amino acids. The CDR3 nucleotides are TGTGCCAGCAGTTCGAGGACAGGGCAGACCGGGGAGCTGTTTTTT. It yields the protein CASSSRTGQTGELFF.

The chain recombines TRBV5-6 with TRBJ2-1; tentative D call: TRBD2 (6 bases). V dropped 0 bases and J dropped 6 bases, with 10 bases sitting between them. The CDR3 contains 14 residues. The germline V gene has CDR1 SGHDT and CDR2 YYEEEE. The CDR3 nucleotides are TGTGCCAGCAGCTTGGGGGGACTTCTCAATGAGCAGTTCTTC. Translating gives CASSLGGLLNEQFF.

The chain carries TRBV9 and TRBJ1-1; the D gene is possibly TRBD1 (5 bases). The V and J ends lost 0 bases and 1 base respectively, with 7 bases between them. CDR1 SGDLS and CDR2 YYNGEE come from the germline V gene. This CDR3 comprises 14 residues. The CDR3 bases are TGTGCCAGCAGCGTAGGGGGCCAGAACACTGAAGCTTTCTTT. Translation gives CASSVGGQNTEAFF.

The V call is TRBV7-9, the J call TRBJ2-7; tentatively, D is TRBD1 (6 bases). Germline assignment: CDR1 SEHNR and CDR2 FQNEAQ (reference sequence). CDR3 length: 12 amino acids. V was cut by 5 bases and J by 12 bases, with 17 bases left in between. CDR3 sequence reads: CASSLQPGESYF. In DNA, the CDR3 is TGTGCCAGCAGCCTCCAACCAGGGGAATCGTACTTC.

The chain joins TRBV6-5 to TRBJ1-1, with 8 bases aligning to TRBD1. This CDR3 is 14 amino acids long. V gave up 6 bases and J gave up 6 bases; unmatched junction bases: 9. Germline V gene lookup returns CDR1 MNHEY and CDR2 SVGAGI. For the CDR3, the DNA is TGTGCCAGCAGGGCATTATCAGGGGGCCCTGAAGCTTTCTTT. Translated: CASRALSGGPEAFF.

This clone was detected a few times. The J gene is TRBJ1-4, the V gene TRBV7-9; possible D gene TRBD1, 6 bases. The germline V and J ends were trimmed by 11 bases and 12 bases, with 16 bases remaining between them. This CDR3 contains 11 residues. The germline V gene has CDR1 SEHNR and CDR2 FQNEAQ (reference sequence). The CDR3 coding sequence is TGTGCCTCCAGACGGGACAAGGAACTGTTTTTT. Translating gives CASRRDKELFF.

The chain is built from TRBV5-6 and TRBJ2-2, with 7 positions matching TRBD1. The germline V gene has CDR1 SGHDT and CDR2 YYEEEE. There are 16 residues in the CDR3. The ends lost 4 bases at V and 6 bases at J; junction bases unmatched: 12. The chain's CDR3 is CASSLEGAQVAGELFF. The CDR3 DNA reads TGTGCCAGCAGCCTTGAGGGGGCGCAGGTCGCCGGGGAGCTGTTTTTT. The whole variable domain, filled in from reference TRBV5-6 and TRBJ2-2, reads DAGVTQSPTHLIKTRGQQVTLRCSPKSGHDTVSWYQQALGQGPQFIFQYYEEEERQRGNFPDRFSGHQFPNYSSELNVNALLLGDSALYLCASSLEGAQVAGELFFGEGSRLTVL.

The V gene is TRBV28, the J gene TRBJ1-1; weak D call: TRBD1 (5 bases). This CDR3 is built from 13 residues. Germline CDR1 reads MDHEN; CDR2 reads SYDVKM. The V and J ends lost 3 bases and 4 bases respectively, with 9 bases between them. The CDR3, as DNA: TGTGCCAGCAGTTTGGGGCGCGCCACTGAAGCTTTCTTT. As protein: CASSLGRATEAFF.

The chain is built from TRBV6-6 and TRBJ2-1; 8 bases align to TRBD2. Germline loops: CDR1 MNHNY, CDR2 SVGAGI (reference sequence). This CDR3 has 14 residues. The ends lost 2 bases at V and 4 bases at J; junction bases unmatched: 1. The CDR3 DNA reads as TGTGCCAGCAGTTACACTAGCGGATACAATGAGCAGTTCTTC. It translates to CASSYTSGYNEQFF.

This clone was counted between two and nine times. V is TRBV2 and J is TRBJ2-6; D possibly corresponds to TRBD1 (6 bases). V lost 4 bases to trimming and J lost 4 bases, with 26 bases between them. This CDR3 is 20 amino acids long. Germline V gives CDR1 SNHLY, CDR2 FYNNEI. For the CDR3, the DNA is TGTGCCAGCAGTGGGGCCAGGGACAAGCCCAGTGGGTCCGGGGCCAACGTCCTGACTTTC. Protein product: CASSGARDKPSGSGANVLTF.

CDR3 DNA sequence: TGCGCCAGCAGCGTCCGGGACAGGGACCCCACTGAAGCTTTCTTT. It encodes CASSVRDRDPTEAFF. This chain connects TRBV5-1 to TRBJ1-1; 9 bases are shared with TRBD1. The CDR3 length is 15 residues. Germline values: CDR1 SGHRS, CDR2 YFSETQ. Losses at the gene ends were 4 bases for V and 4 bases for J; bases not matched to a gene: 8.

This clone was picked up one time. V and J are TRBV6-5 and TRBJ1-5; D might be TRBD1 (6 bases). The germline gives CDR1 MNHEY, CDR2 SVGAGI. The CDR3 has 15 residues. The V and J ends lost 8 bases and 1 base respectively, with 15 bases between them. For the CDR3, the DNA is TGTGCCAGCCGCAACATAGGACAGAGCAATCAGCCCCAGCATTTT. Its translation is CASRNIGQSNQPQHF.

This chain connects TRBV6-4 to TRBJ2-1, with 9 positions matching TRBD2. There are 15 residues in the CDR3. The ends lost 2 bases at V and 5 bases at J; junction bases unmatched: 4. Germline V CDR1 and CDR2: MRHNA, SNTAGT. CDR3 residues: CASSDGAGGHNEQFF. CDR3 coding DNA: TGTGCCAGCAGTGACGGAGCGGGGGGCCACAATGAGCAGTTCTTC.

This chain uses TRBV5-4 with TRBJ1-2; D is ambiguous. V was trimmed by 5 bases and J by 12 bases, leaving 17 bases between them. The CDR3 extends over 12 amino acids. CDR1 and CDR2 (germline): SGHNT, YYREEE (reference sequence). In DNA, the CDR3 is TGTGCCAGCAGGGAGGGCGGCTCGCGCCACACCTTC. Amino acids: CASREGGSRHTF.

The gene calls are TRBV9 and TRBJ2-3; no definite D call. The CDR3 is 13 residues long. Trimming pared 3 bases from V and 2 bases from J, leaving 7 bases between. Germline V gene lookup returns CDR1 SGDLS and CDR2 YYNGEE. The CDR3 DNA is TGTGCCAGCAGCGAAACTAACACAGATACGCAGTATTTT. Its protein is CASSETNTDTQYF.

The chain couples TRBV7-6 to TRBJ2-7; 8 bases align to TRBD1. This CDR3 has 14 amino acids. Germline loops: CDR1 SGHVS, CDR2 FNYEAQ. The trim removed 3 bases at V and 2 bases at J, leaving 3 bases unmatched. In DNA, the CDR3 is TGTGCCAGCAGCTTGACAGGGGCGACCTACGAGCAGTACTTC. Translated, it gives CASSLTGATYEQYF.

The chain couples TRBV19 to TRBJ1-2, with D possibly being TRBD1 (6 bases). CDR3 length equals 16 residues. Trimming stripped 4 bases from V and 4 bases from J, with 19 bases between. The germline V gene has CDR1 LNHDA and CDR2 SQIVND (reference sequence). The CDR3 is CASSTLLTGWGYGYTF. CDR3 sequence (DNA): TGTGCCAGTAGTACGTTGTTGACAGGTTGGGGCTATGGCTACACCTTC.

The chain links TRBV29-1 to TRBJ1-2; 7 bases map to TRBD1. V lost 3 bases and J lost 6; bases outside the gene matches: 10. This CDR3 is 14 amino acids long. Germline lookup yields CDR1 SQVTM and CDR2 ANQGSEA. This CDR3 is CSVDSAGTADGYTF. CDR3 DNA: TGCAGCGTTGACTCCGCGGGGACAGCGGATGGCTACACCTTC.